This TCR beta chain was documented in a study of T cell responses to AZD1222 COVID-19 vaccine listed by TCRdb under 2021. For the wider study: AZD1222 recipients given second doses at about 4 weeks or at about 12 weeks were pooled, since spike-specific TCR depth and breadth were not found to differ between the two schedules. A total of over 230 trial participants underwent TCR sequencing, of whom 200 to 220 had received two doses of AZD1222 and around 25 had received two doses of the MenACWY control vaccine. Trial participants were enrolled by age into subgroups of 18-55, 56-69 and 70-plus years, and roughly 150, 30 and 60 TCR-sequenced participants, respectively, were included in these subgroups.

Read against the paper, the sample's time point label means: baseline before first vaccination. Vaccinee samples were obtained from the UK trials COV001 and COV002, which included a single-blind randomized controlled phase 2/3 trial of AZD1222 (ChAdOx1 nCoV-19) in healthy adults. For TCRbeta chain sequencing, PBMC samples were collected from trial participants at day 0 and at day 28 after the second dose. With respect to this clone: No cognate antigen has been identified for it. It has no much larger one-base neighbor in the sample; base qualities were not kept.

CDR1 GTSNPN and CDR2 SVGIG were looked up in the germline V gene (reference sequence). Counted from cysteine to phenylalanine, this CDR3 has 11 amino acids. The CDR3 DNA has 33 bases and is translated from base 1. Relative to germline, V is 5 bases shorter and J is 7 bases shorter, with 11 bases between their ends. The CDR3 regions of human TCRbeta chains were subjected to immunosequencing. For the original study's pipeline: TCRs in the repertoires were matched against a reference library of SARS-CoV-2-specific TCRs that had been generated with the MIRA antigen-specificity platform. Breadth was defined as the fraction of unique TCRs that were SARS-CoV-2-associated. Depth was defined as the fraction of total T cells that were SARS-CoV-2-associated. Using the MIRA data, every spike-specific TCR was mapped to the spike region that the TCR reacted to and assigned to either a CD4 or a CD8 class. Log10-transformed breadth and depth values were compared by one-way ANOVA with Sidak's multiple comparisons tests. TCRdb took over this immuneACCESS table, retaining in-frame rearrangements with V and J assigned. Such tables are incomplete; in checked studies, under half of the missing clones stem from an unresolved V gene, and the remainder is unexplained. The V and J calls and clone size come from that table; D and trimming were worked out from the DNA. Present in this sample are 100,000 or so clones, 70% to 90% of which were seen just once. The ten largest clonotypes hold about a sixth of the sample.

Points the paper makes about the study in general: Because no samples from the day 14 peak response were available, repertoires could be characterized only after the peak T cell response. Nearly half of unique spike-specific TCRs reportedly recognized epitopes outside regions mutated in the B.1.351 and B.1.1.7 variants. The 56-69-year group was small, and its depth increase did not reach significance, likely because of low power. After two AZD1222 doses, spike-specific TCR breadth and depth were significantly higher than at day 0 and than in MenACWY recipients. The vaccine-associated CD4 TCRs covered the entire spike protein, and the dominant responses fell in regions 160-218 and 743-854. Most participants were white British and females outnumbered males, and the authors suggested that clonal diversity may have been underestimated. Only five to seven AZD1222 recipients were SARS-CoV-2 seropositive at baseline, limiting conclusions about previously exposed vaccinees.

The receptor was derived from an adult in good health. The starting material was peripheral blood, obtained on day 0 of AZD1222 vaccination. This receptor chain uses TRBV30 and TRBJ1-2; the D region possibly corresponds to TRBD1 (6 bases align). At the DNA level, the sequence is TGTGCCTGGGGAACAGGGTTTGGCTACACCTTC. Translated, it gives CAWGTGFGYTF.